This T cell receptor (beta chain) was documented in a study of T cells in Graves' hyperthyroidism and ophthalmopathy. The CDR3 is 15 amino acids. The V end was cut by 0 bases, the J end by 3 bases, with 11 bases between. In germline, CDR1 is SGHNT, CDR2 YYREEE (reference sequence). Hyperthyroidism of Graves' type that showed no ophthalmopathy progression within 18 months was stable. This clonotype was seen only a few times. The target antigen is unknown. Findings of the study overall: Using 13 V-J features, a model discriminated ophthalmopathy from stable hyperthyroidism.

TCR beta CDR3 regions were amplified from RNA transcripts. Using the HTBI primer set, a first-round RT-PCR was run on the TCR CDR3. A single record per CDR3 protein comes from TCRdb applying MiXCR to the multiplex PCR reads. The table includes about 320,000 distinct CDR3 sequences, over 15% detected once. The genes are TRBV5-4 and TRBJ2-3, with D hard to call. The receptor comes from a man aged 30 to 45 with Graves' hyperthyroidism. Sequencing used blood. CDR3 nucleotide sequence: TGTGCCAGCAGCTTGGGGGTCGTTGGAACAGATACGCAGTATTTT. This encodes CASSLGVVGTDTQYF.